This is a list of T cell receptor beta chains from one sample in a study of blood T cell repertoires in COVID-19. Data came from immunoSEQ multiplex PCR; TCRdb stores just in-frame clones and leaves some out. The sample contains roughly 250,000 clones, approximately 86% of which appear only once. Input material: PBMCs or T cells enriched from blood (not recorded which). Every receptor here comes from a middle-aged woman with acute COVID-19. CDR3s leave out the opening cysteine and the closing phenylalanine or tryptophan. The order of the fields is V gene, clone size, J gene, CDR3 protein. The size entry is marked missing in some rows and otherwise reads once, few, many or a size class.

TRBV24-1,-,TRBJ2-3,ATSDPRGQGHPSTDTQY
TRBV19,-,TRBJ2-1,ASSIMGLAYYNEQF
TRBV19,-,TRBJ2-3,ASSIITSGGTDTQY
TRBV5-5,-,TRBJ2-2,ASSFIAGGPIGELF
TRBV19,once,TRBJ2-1,ASSMPRASGDNEQF
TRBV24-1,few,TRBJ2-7,ATSDPPNYEQY
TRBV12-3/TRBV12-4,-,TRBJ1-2,ASSSGQHRGYT
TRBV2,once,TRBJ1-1,ASMGTEMNTEAF
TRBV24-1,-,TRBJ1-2,ATSDPGVGYT
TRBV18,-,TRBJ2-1,ASSTTGSSYNEQF
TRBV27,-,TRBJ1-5,ASSLNGYNQPQH
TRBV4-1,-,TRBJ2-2,ASSQDLDRGLNGELF
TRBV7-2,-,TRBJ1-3,ASSLAGLSTGNTIY
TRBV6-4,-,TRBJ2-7,ASRESGQGPYEQY
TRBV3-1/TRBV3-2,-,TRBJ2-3,ASSHPSGSTDTQY
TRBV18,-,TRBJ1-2,ASSSPTGTDYGYT
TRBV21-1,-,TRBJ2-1,ASSKVDRGSYNEQF
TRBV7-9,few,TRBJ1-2,ASTGRGDGYT
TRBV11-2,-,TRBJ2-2,ASSLDRDGELF
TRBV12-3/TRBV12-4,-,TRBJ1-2,ASSLGQGYGYT
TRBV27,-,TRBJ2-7,ASSRNRENYEQY
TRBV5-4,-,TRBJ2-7,ASSLSGRPTYEQY
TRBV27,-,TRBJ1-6,ASSLYLDSPLH
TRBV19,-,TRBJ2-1,ASSIVLAISSYNEQF
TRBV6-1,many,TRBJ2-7,ASSEEGGGYHEQY